Listed below are T cell receptor beta chains from one sample, sequenced in a study of T cell responses to AZD1222 COVID-19 vaccine. Using immunoSEQ multiplex PCR, the repertoire was profiled, and TCRdb retains in-frame clones only, with some absent. Among over 100,000 clones, about nine tenths were seen once, and the ten largest hold 5% to 5.5%. Sequenced material: peripheral blood, taken on day 0 of AZD1222 vaccination. Receptors originate from an adult in good health. Each CDR3 is given with its conserved first and last residue. Fields, in order: clone size, V gene, J gene, D gene, CDR3 DNA, CDR3 protein. A D gene is named only where the DNA matches it firmly. Expanded clones get a size class; other rows say once, few or many, or leave the size out.

-	TRBV6-5	TRBJ1-1	-	TGTGCCAGCAGTTATGCCCTAGACGCTGAAGCTTTCTTT	CASSYALDAEAFF
-	TRBV13	TRBJ1-2	-	TGTGCCAGCAGCTCTCCCAACGACGTCGGCGGCTACACCTTC	CASSSPNDVGGYTF
-	TRBV9	TRBJ1-4	-	TGTGCCAGCAGCGTAGCCCCAGCAGGGAGGGATGAAAAACTGTTTTTT	CASSVAPAGRDEKLFF
-	TRBV5-4	TRBJ1-2	TRBD1	TGTGCCAGCAGCTACGACAGGGTGGAGGATGGCTACACCTTC	CASSYDRVEDGYTF
-	TRBV19	TRBJ2-5	TRBD1	TGTGCCAGTAGGCCGACAGGGGCCTCACAGACCCAGTACTTC	CASRPTGASQTQYF
-	TRBV6-1	TRBJ1-5	TRBD1	TGTGCCAGCAGTGAGCCGAGACAGGGGAACCGACAGCCCCAGCATTTT	CASSEPRQGNRQPQHF
-	TRBV9	TRBJ1-6	-	TGTGCCAGCAGCGGCCGGGACGCCTATAATTCACCCCTCCACTTT	CASSGRDAYNSPLHF
-	TRBV28	TRBJ2-4	TRBD1	TGTGCCAGCAGTCCACCGGGACAGGGATCCAAAAACATTCAGTACTTC	CASSPPGQGSKNIQYF
-	TRBV28	TRBJ1-2	TRBD1	TGTGCCAGCAGTACGGACAGGACGCGCAACTATGGCTACACCTTC	CASSTDRTRNYGYTF
once	TRBV4-3	TRBJ2-3	TRBD2	TGCGCCAGCAGCCAAGTGGGTAGCGGGGGGGCAGATACGCAGTATTTT	CASSQVGSGGADTQYF
-	TRBV19	TRBJ2-2	-	TGTGCCAGTGGGTTTGGTGCCGGGGAGCTGTTTTTT	CASGFGAGELFF
-	TRBV24-1	TRBJ2-2	-	-	CATSVPDTGELFF
medium-sized	TRBV7-2	TRBJ1-3	-	TGTGCCAGCAGCTCCCTAGGGGGCTCTGGAAACACCATATATTTT	CASSSLGGSGNTIYF
few	TRBV30	TRBJ1-2	TRBD1	TGTGCCTGGACCCCTCGGACAGGCGCGGACTATGGCTACACCTTC	CAWTPRTGADYGYTF
-	TRBV24-1	TRBJ2-2	-	TGTGCCACCATCCTTTACACCGGGGAGCTGTTTTTT	CATILYTGELFF
-	TRBV18	TRBJ1-4	-	TGTGCCAGCTCACCACTCCCCACTAATGAAAAACTGTTTTTT	CASSPLPTNEKLFF
-	TRBV7-2	TRBJ2-3	-	TGTGCCAGCAGCTTTATGGTCAGAGATACGCAGTATTTT	CASSFMVRDTQYF
-	TRBV5-1	TRBJ2-7	-	TGCGCCAGCAGCGGGGACACCTTCTCCTACGAGCAGTACTTC	CASSGDTFSYEQYF
-	TRBV10-2	TRBJ2-1	-	TGCGCCAGCAGTAATCGGGGCCCCTCCTACAATGAGCAGTTCTTC	CASSNRGPSYNEQFF
-	TRBV18	TRBJ2-7	-	TGTGCCAGCTCACCCGAGACAGGTACTTACGAGCAGTACTTC	CASSPETGTYEQYF
-	TRBV6-5	TRBJ1-6	TRBD1	TGTGCCAGCAGCAGGGACAGCCCTAATTCACCCCTCCACTTT	CASSRDSPNSPLHF
few	TRBV6-2/TRBV6-3	TRBJ2-3	-	TGTGCCAGCAGTTACTCGAGCACAGATACGCAGTATTTT	CASSYSSTDTQYF
-	TRBV21-1	TRBJ2-3	-	TGTGCCAGCAGCATAAACGAGAAGACTGCTTGCACAGATACGCAGTATTTT	CASSINEKTACTDTQYF
-	TRBV5-8	TRBJ2-3	-	TGTGCCAGCAGCTTGGGTATAGGAGGCAGGGGCACAGATACGCAGTATTTT	CASSLGIGGRGTDTQYF
-	TRBV4-1	TRBJ2-7	-	TGCGCCAGCAGCCATATAGGAGGACCTACCTACGAGCAGTACTTC	CASSHIGGPTYEQYF
once	TRBV27	TRBJ1-5	TRBD1	TGTGCCAGCAGTGCAGGGGGCTCTGGCAATCAGCCCCAGCATTTT	CASSAGGSGNQPQHF
-	TRBV4-2	TRBJ1-5	-	TGTGCCAGCAGCCATCTGGACAGCCAAAATCAGCCCCAGCATTTT	CASSHLDSQNQPQHF
-	TRBV30	TRBJ2-7	-	TGTGCCTGGAAATCGGCCTACGAGCAGTACTTC	CAWKSAYEQYF
-	TRBV21-1	TRBJ1-1	-	TGTGCCAGCAGCAACACGTTCTTAAACACTGAAGCTTTCTTT	CASSNTFLNTEAFF
-	TRBV4-1	TRBJ2-7	-	TGCGCCAGCAGCCAACCCATCGGGGGGCGCTACGAGCAGTACTTC	CASSQPIGGRYEQYF
-	TRBV5-4	TRBJ1-2	TRBD1	TGTGCCAGCAGCAAGGCGCAGGGGGATTACGGCTACACCTTC	CASSKAQGDYGYTF
-	TRBV28	TRBJ1-5	TRBD1	TGTGCCAGCAGCACTCTGGGACAGCTGAATCAGCCCCAGCATTTT	CASSTLGQLNQPQHF